Detailed here is one TCR beta chain. Its target is not known. Primers: 60 Vbeta forward and 13 Jbeta reverse. Assay used: immunoSEQ multiplex PCR; TCRdb lists only in-frame clones, some missing. The sample records about 160,000 clones, under 90% being singletons. This sample stems from a study of cytomegalovirus exposure and HLA in healthy donors. Study findings and constraints: The authors listed some 150 TCR beta chains as cytomegalovirus-associated. As a later analysis revealed, most CMV-associated TCR beta chains appeared HLA-restricted. The study carried out a later analysis of TCR beta sequences. It associated roughly 17,000 of them with specific HLA alleles at a false discovery rate of 0.05.

The CDR3 is 15 amino acids. The germline V gene encodes CDR1 MDHEN and CDR2 SYDVKM. V lost 8 bases and J lost 5; bases outside the gene matches: 15. The donors comprised healthy bone marrow donors. The clonotype comes from a young man in good health and CMV-seronegative. The sequencing sample was made of PBMCs. The gene calls are TRBV28 and TRBJ2-7; TRBD2 agrees at 7 bases. The CDR3 region is CASPPRGGSLHEQYF. The CDR3 nucleotides read TGTGCCAGCCCCCCTCGGGGCGGGAGTTTACACGAGCAGTACTTC. The full variable domain, completed using reference TRBV28 and TRBJ2-7, is DVKVTQSSRYLVKRTGEKVFLECVQDMDHENMFWYRQDPGLGLRLIYFSYDVKMKEKGDIPEGYSVSREKKERFSLILESASTNQTSMYLCASPPRGGSLHEQYFGPGTRLTVT.